This TCR beta chain was recovered during a study of shared clonotypes between healthy human individuals. Findings and limits, study-wide: For naive CD4 cells, roughly 5% of clonotypes were shared across four donors. Clonotypes which were not shared had lower generation probabilities than clonotypes that all four donors shared.

On this clone itself: Its antigen is unidentified. Other DNA sequences in this sample translate to the same CDR3.

The assay was immunoSEQ multiplex PCR, and TCRdb's table has in-frame clones only and misses some. In the table there are about 1.1 million clones, 78% of which are singletons. The source of this sequence is a young man in good health. Some clones in this sample may be carry-over from other donors' samples. The sequenced sample consisted of memory CD4+ T cells from PBMCs. Subset: CD45RA-negative fraction.

CDR3 amino acids: CSVGGYTF. In nucleotides, the CDR3 is TGCAGCGTTGGCGGCTACACCTTC. This chain joins TRBV29-1 and TRBJ1-2; D gene ambiguous. The V gene's germline CDR1 is SQVTM and CDR2 ANQGSEA. V was shortened by 4 bases and J by 8 bases, with 2 bases between the two germline ends. The CDR3 has 8 amino acids. The complete variable domain, with remaining parts taken from reference TRBV29-1 and TRBJ1-2, reads SAVISQKPSRDICQRGTSLTIQCQVDSQVTMMFWYRQQPGQSLTLIATANQGSEATYESGFVIDKFPISRPNLTFSTLTVSNMSPEDSSIYLCSVGGYTFGSGTRLTVV.